The T cell receptor beta chain under discussion was sequenced for a study of OX40 agonist ivuxolimab in advanced cancers. Background on the study: At 0.01 to 10 mg/kg, ivuxolimab was administered intravenously to patients every 2 weeks. Whole-study results and caveats: A proportion of nonresponders additionally exhibited low normalized T-cell clonal expansion. Compared with CD4+, CD8+ T cells on average had more expanded clones. Among the lowest peripheral clonal expansion occurred in 0.1-3.0 mg/kg partial responders.

This CDR3 region has 13 residues. Germline CDR1 SGHRS, CDR2 YFSETQ. Trimming pared 7 bases from V and 7 bases from J, leaving 15 bases between. About this clone itself: Its matching antigen is unknown.

Clones were read by immunoSEQ multiplex PCR, and TCRdb kept only the in-frame ones, dropping some. Among over 90,000 clones listed, 85% to 90% were seen once. Sequenced here: CD4+ or CD8+ T cells sorted from blood, sampled in a trial of the OX40 agonist ivuxolimab. The receptor was derived from an adult with an advanced solid tumor such as melanoma, head and neck, liver or kidney cancer. The chain carries TRBV5-1 and TRBJ2-1, with D tentatively TRBD1 (5 bases). CDR3 protein: CASGWGSTNEQFF. The DNA of the CDR3 is TGCGCCAGCGGGTGGGGCTCTACGAATGAGCAGTTCTTC.